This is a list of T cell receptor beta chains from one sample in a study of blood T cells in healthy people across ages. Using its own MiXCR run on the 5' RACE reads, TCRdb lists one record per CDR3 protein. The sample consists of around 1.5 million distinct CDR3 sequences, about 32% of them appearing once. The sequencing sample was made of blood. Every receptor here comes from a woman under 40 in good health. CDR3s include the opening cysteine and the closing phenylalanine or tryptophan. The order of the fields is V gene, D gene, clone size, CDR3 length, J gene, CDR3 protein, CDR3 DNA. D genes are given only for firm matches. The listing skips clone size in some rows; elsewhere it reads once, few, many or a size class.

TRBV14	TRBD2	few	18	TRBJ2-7	CASSPDPTRTSGDYEQYF	TGTGCCAGCAGCCCCGACCCTACCAGGACTAGCGGGGACTACGAGCAGTACTTC
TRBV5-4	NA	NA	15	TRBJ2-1	CASSPDSYFNNEQFF	TGTGCCAGCAGCCCTGACAGCTACTTTAACAATGAGCAGTTCTTC
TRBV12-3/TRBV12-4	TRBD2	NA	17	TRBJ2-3	CASSWSGLAGGRDTQYF	TGTGCCAGCAGTTGGTCGGGACTAGCGGGAGGTCGTGATACGCAGTATTTT
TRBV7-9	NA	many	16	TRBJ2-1	CASSPRMMAYLHEQFF	TGTGCCAGCAGCCCGAGAATGATGGCTTATCTTCATGAGCAGTTCTTC
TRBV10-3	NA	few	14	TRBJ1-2	CAISEASTAYGYTF	TGTGCCATCAGTGAGGCCTCTACCGCCTATGGCTACACCTTC
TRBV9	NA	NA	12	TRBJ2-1	CASNAEHNEQFF	TGTGCCAGCAATGCAGAGCACAATGAGCAGTTCTTC
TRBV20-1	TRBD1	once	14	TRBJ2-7	CSATTDRGRPEQYF	TGCAGTGCTACCACCGACAGGGGGCGCCCTGAGCAGTACTTC
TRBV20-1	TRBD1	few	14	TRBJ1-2	CSAQGQGARNGYTF	TGCAGTGCCCAAGGACAGGGGGCGCGGAATGGCTACACCTTC
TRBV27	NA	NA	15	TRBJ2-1	CASSTGLATYNEQFF	TGTGCCAGCAGTACGGGACTGGCGACTTACAATGAGCAGTTCTTC
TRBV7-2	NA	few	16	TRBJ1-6	CASSRRPGSNNSPLHF	TGTGCCAGCAGCCGGAGGCCTGGATCCAACAATTCACCCCTCCACTTT
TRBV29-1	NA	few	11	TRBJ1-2	CSVEGLKGYTF	TGCAGCGTTGAAGGACTTAAGGGCTACACCTTC
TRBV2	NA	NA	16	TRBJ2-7	CASSDAGRSRSYEQYF	TGTGCCAGCAGTGATGCGGGGCGGTCACGCTCCTACGAGCAGTACTTC
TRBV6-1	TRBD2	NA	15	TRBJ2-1	CASSEALAGVGEQFF	TGTGCCAGCAGTGAAGCCCTAGCGGGGGTTGGTGAGCAGTTCTTC
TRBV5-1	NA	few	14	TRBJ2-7	CASSKDGRAREQYF	TGCGCCAGCAGCAAGGACGGGAGAGCAAGGGAGCAGTACTTC
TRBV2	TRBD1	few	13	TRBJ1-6	CASRGQANSPLHF	TGTGCCAGCAGGGGACAGGCCAATTCACCCCTCCACTTT
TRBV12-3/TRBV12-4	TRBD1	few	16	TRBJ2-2	CASSLPGTGDAGELFF	TGTGCCAGCAGTTTACCCGGAACAGGGGATGCCGGGGAGCTGTTTTTT
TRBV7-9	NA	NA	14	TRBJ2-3	CASSFGTPADTQYF	TGTGCCAGCAGCTTTGGTACACCCGCAGATACGCAGTATTTT
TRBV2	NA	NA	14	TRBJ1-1	CASSNLGTPTEAFF	TGTGCCAGCAGTAACTTAGGGACTCCCACAGAAGCTTTCTTT
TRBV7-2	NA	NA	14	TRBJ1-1	CASSLARRGGEAFF	TGTGCCAGCAGCTTAGCACGCAGGGGAGGTGAAGCTTTCTTT
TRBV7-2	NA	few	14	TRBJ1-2	CASSLELSNYGYTF	TGTGCCAGCAGCCTCGAGCTGTCCAACTATGGCTACACCTTC
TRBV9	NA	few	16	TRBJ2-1	CASSELPGNSYNEQFF	TGTGCCAGCAGCGAGCTACCGGGAAACTCCTACAATGAGCAGTTCTTC
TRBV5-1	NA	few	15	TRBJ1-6	CASSLRGEHNSPLHF	TGCGCCAGCAGCCTACGCGGGGAGCATAATTCACCCCTCCACTTT
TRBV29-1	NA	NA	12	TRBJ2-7	CSSAGNEGEQYF	TGCAGCTCCGCGGGGAACGAAGGCGAGCAGTACTTC
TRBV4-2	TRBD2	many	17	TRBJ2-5	CASSQPQAGGKQETQYF	TGTGCCAGCAGTCAACCACAAGCGGGGGGTAAACAAGAGACCCAGTACTTC
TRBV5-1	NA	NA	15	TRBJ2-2	CASSSGTINTGELFF	TGCGCCAGCAGCTCCGGGACAATCAACACCGGGGAGCTGTTTTTT
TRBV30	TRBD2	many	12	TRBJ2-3	CAWSVAGDTQYF	TGTGCCTGGAGTGTAGCGGGGGATACGCAGTATTTT
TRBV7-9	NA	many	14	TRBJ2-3	CASSFERSTDTQYF	TGTGCCAGCAGCTTCGAGCGGAGCACAGATACGCAGTATTTT
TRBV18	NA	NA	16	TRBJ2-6	CASSLPQHSGANVLTF	TGTGCCAGCTCCCTGCCCCAGCACTCTGGGGCCAACGTCCTGACTTTC
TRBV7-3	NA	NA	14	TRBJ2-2	CASSAQESTGELFF	TGTGCCAGCAGCGCTCAGGAGAGCACCGGGGAGCTGTTTTTT
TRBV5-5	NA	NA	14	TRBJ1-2	CASSLAMGAGGYTF	TGTGCCAGCAGCTTGGCCATGGGGGCGGGAGGCTACACCTTC
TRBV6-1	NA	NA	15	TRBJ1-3	CATALGAYSGNTIYF	TGTGCCACCGCTCTGGGGGCTTACTCTGGAAACACCATATATTTT
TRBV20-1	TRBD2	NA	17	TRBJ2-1	CSAKILAGVNSYNEQFF	TGCAGTGCTAAAATTTTAGCGGGAGTTAACTCCTACAATGAGCAGTTCTTC
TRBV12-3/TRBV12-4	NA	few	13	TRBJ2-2	CASRSGDPGELFF	TGTGCCAGCAGAAGTGGGGACCCCGGGGAGCTGTTTTTT
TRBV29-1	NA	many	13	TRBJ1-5	CSALSSGNQPQHF	TGCAGCGCACTGAGCTCGGGCAATCAGCCCCAGCATTTT
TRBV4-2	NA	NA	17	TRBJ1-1	CASSPRPPHRVETEAFF	TGTGCCAGCAGCCCCCGCCCCCCCCACAGGGTGGAAACTGAAGCTTTCTTT
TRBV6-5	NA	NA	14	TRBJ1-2	CASSYSNGGSGYTF	TGTGCCAGCAGTTACTCTAACGGGGGCTCCGGCTACACCTTC
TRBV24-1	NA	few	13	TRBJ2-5	CATSGAAGETQYF	TGTGCCACCAGTGGGGCAGCGGGAGAGACCCAGTACTTC